This paragraph reports one TCR beta chain. The sample originates from a study of response to subunit inactivated influenza vaccine. From the RT-PCR reads, TCRdb called clonotypes with MiXCR, one entry per CDR3 protein. The sample lists about 540,000 distinct CDR3 sequences, approximately 22% occurring once. The CDR3 sequence is 17 residues long. The trim removed 4 bases at V and 8 bases at J, leaving 18 bases unmatched. The same specimen was also included in a second study, on T cells expressing NK-cell markers. In that study: Researchers built TCR beta cDNA using 5'RACE template switching with UMIs. CD3+CD56+NKG2C+, CD3+CD56+NKG2C- and CD3+CD56-NKG2C+ T cells, once sorted, supplied the TCR beta repertoires. HCMV serostatus: most of the eight sequenced donors positive, one negative. Restricting sorting to alpha-beta TCR T cells was achieved in several experiments by an anti-gamma-delta TCR antibody. A few of the donors also had these clonotypes leading their CD3+CD56-NKG2C+ fraction.

Sequenced material: CD4+ T cells sorted from PBMCs, taken less than 13 days after vaccination. The genes are TRBV12-3 or TRBV12-4 and TRBJ1-2; 8 bases agree with TRBD1. The receptor comes from a man in his fifties who received an inactivated influenza vaccine. CDR3: CASSSAPGGQGALGYTF. The CDR3 DNA follows: TGTGCCAGCAGTTCAGCCCCTGGGGGGCAGGGGGCGCTCGGCTACACCTTC.